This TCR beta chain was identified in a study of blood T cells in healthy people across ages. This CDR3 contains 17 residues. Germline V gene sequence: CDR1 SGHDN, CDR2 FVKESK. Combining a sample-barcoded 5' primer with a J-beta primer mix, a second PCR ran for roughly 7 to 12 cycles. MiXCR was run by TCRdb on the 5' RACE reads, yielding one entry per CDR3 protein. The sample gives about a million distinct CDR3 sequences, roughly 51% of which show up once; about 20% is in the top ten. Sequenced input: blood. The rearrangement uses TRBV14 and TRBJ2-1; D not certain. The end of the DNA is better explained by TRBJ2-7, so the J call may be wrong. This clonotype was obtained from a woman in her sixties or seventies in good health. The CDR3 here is CASSQDSRRSSYNEQYF. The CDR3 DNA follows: TGTGCCAGCAGCCAAGACAGTCGCAGGAGCTCCTACAATGAGCAGTACTTC.